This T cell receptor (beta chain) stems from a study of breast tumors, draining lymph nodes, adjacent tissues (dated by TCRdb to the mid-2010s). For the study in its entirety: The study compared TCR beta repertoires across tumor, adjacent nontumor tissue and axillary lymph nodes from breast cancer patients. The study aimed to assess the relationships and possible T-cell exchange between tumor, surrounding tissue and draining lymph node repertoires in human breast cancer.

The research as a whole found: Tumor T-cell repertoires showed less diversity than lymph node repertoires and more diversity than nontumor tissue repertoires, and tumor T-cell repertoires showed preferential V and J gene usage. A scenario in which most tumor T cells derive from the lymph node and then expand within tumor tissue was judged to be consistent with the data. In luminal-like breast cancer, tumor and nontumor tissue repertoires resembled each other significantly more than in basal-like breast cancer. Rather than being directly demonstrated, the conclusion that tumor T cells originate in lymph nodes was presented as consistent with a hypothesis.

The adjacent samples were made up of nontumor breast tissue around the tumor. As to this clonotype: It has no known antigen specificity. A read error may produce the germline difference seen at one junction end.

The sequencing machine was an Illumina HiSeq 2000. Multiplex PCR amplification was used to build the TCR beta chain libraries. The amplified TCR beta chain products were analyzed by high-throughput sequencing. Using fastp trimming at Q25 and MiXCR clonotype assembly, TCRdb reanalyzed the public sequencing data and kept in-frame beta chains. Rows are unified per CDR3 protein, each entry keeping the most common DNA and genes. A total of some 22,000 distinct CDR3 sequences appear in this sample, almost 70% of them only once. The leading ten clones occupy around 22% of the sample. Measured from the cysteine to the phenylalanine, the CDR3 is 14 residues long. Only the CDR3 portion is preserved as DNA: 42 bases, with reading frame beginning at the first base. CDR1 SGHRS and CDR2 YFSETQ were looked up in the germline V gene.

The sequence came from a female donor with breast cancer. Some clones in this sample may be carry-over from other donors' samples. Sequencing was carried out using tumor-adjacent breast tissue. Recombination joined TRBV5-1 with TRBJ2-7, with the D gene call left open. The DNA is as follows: TGTGCCAGCAGCTTAGTCTCCCGGACCTACGAGCAGTACTTC. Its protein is CASSLVSRTYEQYF.